This T cell receptor (beta chain) was profiled in a study of regulatory T cells in long-lasting Graves disease. The CDR3 contains 15 residues. The J segment lost 4 bases and the V segment lost 2 bases, leaving 5 bases of the junction unmatched. CDR1 is MNHEY and CDR2 is SVGEGT in the germline V gene. This clonotype was recorded many times. The TCR beta library used iRepertoire HTBI primers with Arm-PCR amplification of CDR3. Via MiXCR, TCRdb re-called the multiplex PCR reads, giving one row per CDR3 protein. The sample has around 500,000 distinct CDR3 sequences; roughly 15% are singletons. As to time point: newly diagnosed GD, antithyroid drugs for less than 3 months. After RNA was extracted from PBMCs, the TCR library was made from it. These data are also associated with another study on T cells in Graves' hyperthyroidism and ophthalmopathy.

This sequence was found in a woman in her forties or fifties with Graves disease. Sequencing used peripheral blood mononuclear cells (PBMCs), obtained at new diagnosis, from a patient treated with antithyroid drugs. This rearrangement joins TRBV6-2 or TRBV6-3 to TRBJ2-3; TRBD1 matches at 8 bases. In DNA, the CDR3 is TGTGCCAGCAGTTACGGGACAGGAGGTGCAGATACGCAGTATTTT. Residues: CASSYGTGGADTQYF.